Presented here are 23 T cell receptor beta chains from one specimen sequenced in a study of Ad26.COV2.S vaccination and SARS-CoV-2 variants. The data were produced by immunoSEQ multiplex PCR, yet TCRdb's version contains in-frame clones alone and is incomplete. The sample shows approximately 340,000 clones, around 83% of them seen only once. Treatment noted: some 20 received Ad26.COV2.S at low or high dose, single or two shots; five or six received placebo; per-sample allocation not given. Sampling was done on day 63 after the first vaccine or placebo injection. The specimen comprised peripheral blood, sampled in a trial of Ad26.COV2.S vaccine versus placebo. Receptors were obtained from a person aged 18-60 years who received the Ad26.COV2.S COVID-19 vaccine or a placebo.

This clone is a singleton in its sample. The rearrangement links TRBV14 to TRBJ2-5, with 8 bases aligning to TRBD2. The CDR3 loop spans 15 amino acids. V shed 4 bases, J shed 5 bases, and the junction held 9 bases outside the gene matches. Germline V CDR1 and CDR2: SGHDN, FVKESK. CDR3: CASSPVAGITETQYF. The CDR3 coding sequence is TGTGCCAGCAGCCCAGTAGCGGGGATTACGGAGACCCAGTACTTC.

This clone has more than one count but fewer than ten. The V call is TRBV5-1, the J call TRBJ1-1; TRBD1 matches at 10 bases. After removal of 3 bases from V and 3 bases from J, the junction contained 11 bases not matched to a gene. Germline V gene lookup returns CDR1 SGHRS and CDR2 YFSETQ. The CDR3 extends over 17 amino acids. In nucleotides, the CDR3 is TGCGCCAGCAGCTGGGGACAGGGGCTACCCCGGGACACTGAAGCTTTCTTT. It specifies CASSWGQGLPRDTEAFF.

The chain has TRBV5-4 and TRBJ2-5, with TRBD2 identical over 7 bases. The junction had 11 bases not matched to a gene; V was cut back by 4 bases and J by 5 bases. CDR3 length equals 15 residues. Germline-derived CDR1 and CDR2 are SGHNT and YYREEE (reference sequence). CDR3 amino acids: CASSGARGSGETQYF. The CDR3 DNA reads TGTGCCAGCAGCGGCGCCCGGGGTAGCGGGGAGACCCAGTACTTC.

The chain combines TRBV6-2 or TRBV6-3 with TRBJ1-2; no clear D gene. CDR3 length equals 15 residues. V was shortened by 2 bases and J by 0 bases, with 10 bases between the two germline ends. Germline V CDR1 and CDR2: MNHEY, SVGEGT. The CDR3 coding sequence is TGTGCCAGCAGTTACGGCCCCAGAACTAACTATGGCTACACCTTC. Protein: CASSYGPRTNYGYTF.

Concerning this clone: A much larger clone is a single base away; this may be a read error. The J gene is TRBJ2-7, the V gene TRBV12-3 or TRBV12-4, with 7 positions matching TRBD1. This CDR3 is 13 amino acids long. V shed 6 bases, J shed 0 bases, and the junction held 2 bases outside the gene matches. CDR3 sequence: CASSWDSSYEQYF. CDR3 nucleotides: TGTGCCAGCAGCTGGGACAGCTCCTACGAGCAGTACTTC.

The V gene is TRBV5-1, the J gene TRBJ2-5; D is ambiguous. This CDR3 spans 14 amino acids. Trimming shortened V by 1 base and J by 1 base, and 8 bases separated the two germline ends. Looked up from germline, CDR1 is SGHRS and CDR2 is YFSETQ. CDR3 DNA sequence: TGCGCCAGCAGCTTGATCGGGTTCCAAGAGACCCAGTACTTC. Protein: CASSLIGFQETQYF. Full variable domain (rest looked up from reference TRBV5-1 and TRBJ2-5): KAGVTQTPRYLIKTRGQQVTLSCSPISGHRSVSWYQQTPGQGLQFLFEYFSETQRNKGNFPGRFSGRQFSNSRSEMNVSTLELGDSALYLCASSLIGFQETQYFGPGTRLLVL.

The chain employs TRBV18 and TRBJ2-3, with D unresolved. V was trimmed by 1 base and J by 6 bases, leaving 11 bases between them. This CDR3 spans 14 amino acids. Germline CDR1 is KGHSH and CDR2 is LQKENI. The CDR3, as DNA: TGTGCCAGCTCACCACGACCCCGCTGGGATACGCAGTATTTT. This sequence encodes CASSPRPRWDTQYF.

This clone was observed a handful of times. The chain combines TRBV5-6 with TRBJ1-2, with a tentative D call TRBD1 (5 bases). Germline CDR1 SGHDT, CDR2 YYEEEE. The CDR3 is 15 residues long. Trimming pared 0 bases from V and 4 bases from J, leaving 13 bases between. The CDR3 sequence: CASSLGQGRGYGYTF. The CDR3 DNA reads TGTGCCAGCAGCTTGGGGCAGGGACGGGGCTATGGCTACACCTTC.

This chain joins TRBV5-3 and TRBJ2-1; 8 nucleotides agree with TRBD2. TRBV5-3 is sorted into the ORF group, with uncertain function. The CDR3 contains 16 residues. With V trimmed by 0 bases and J by 5 bases, 7 bases remained unmatched. The CDR3 here is CARSLGRGAVHNEQFF. The CDR3 nucleotides are TGTGCCAGAAGCTTGGGGCGGGGGGCTGTCCACAATGAGCAGTTCTTC.

The V and J genes are TRBV7-9 and TRBJ2-3; the match to TRBD1 covers 8 bases. The CDR3 length is 15 residues. The germline gives CDR1 SEHNR, CDR2 FQNEAQ (reference sequence). Trimming took 4 bases from V and 6 from J; bases not matched to a gene: 9. In DNA form, the CDR3 reads TGTGCCAGCAGCTCCGCCTCAGGGGGCGCGGATACGCAGTATTTT. Encoded protein: CASSSASGGADTQYF.

This sequence joins TRBV21-1 and TRBJ2-1; the table's D call, TRBD2, was not checked against the DNA. TRBV21-1 is assigned pseudogene status. The length of the CDR3 is 19 residues. The DNA of the CDR3 is TGTGCCAGCAGCACTACCGGGACTAGCGAGAGAAGCTCCTACAATGAGCAGTTCTTC. It translates to CASSTTGTSERSSYNEQFF.

The chain links TRBV28 to TRBJ1-6; 11 nucleotides line up with TRBD1. This CDR3 spans 14 amino acids. The germline V gene has CDR1 MDHEN and CDR2 SYDVKM. Trimming removed 5 bases from V and 9 bases from J; junction bases left unmatched: 3. CDR3 DNA sequence: TGTGCCAGCAGTCCCGGGACAGGGGGTTCACCCCTCCACTTT. Its translation is CASSPGTGGSPLHF.

The sample holds a few counts of this clone. The chain links TRBV7-9 to TRBJ1-5; tentatively, D is TRBD1 (5 bases). CDR3 length: 16 residues. Trimming pared 4 bases from V and 7 bases from J, leaving 20 bases between. Germline V gene data show CDR1 as SEHNR and CDR2 as FQNEAQ (reference sequence). CDR3 DNA sequence: TGTGCCAGCAGCTATGAGTTTGGTTCCCGGGGGCAGCCCCAGCATTTT. This encodes CASSYEFGSRGQPQHF.

The chain links TRBV11-2 to TRBJ2-6; D tentatively fits TRBD1 or TRBD2 (6 bases each). Per germline, CDR1 SGHAT and CDR2 FQNNGV. The CDR3 spans 17 residues. V lost 2 bases to trimming and J lost 0 bases, with 11 bases between them. In DNA, the CDR3 is TGTGCCAGCAGCTTACGGGGGCGTTCCTCTGGGGCCAACGTCCTGACTTTC. It encodes CASSLRGRSSGANVLTF.

In this sample, this clone turned up once. The chain has TRBV4-1 and TRBJ1-6; 8 nucleotides agree with TRBD1. Losses at the gene ends were 1 base for V and 8 bases for J; bases not matched to a gene: 4. CDR1 is MGHRA, CDR2 YSYEKL, per germline. This CDR3 is 15 amino acids long. The chain's CDR3 is CASSQAGGLYSPLHF. CDR3 coding DNA: TGCGCCAGCAGCCAAGCAGGGGGCTTGTATTCACCCCTCCACTTT.

The chain's CDR3 is CASSSGQGAYEQYF. The CDR3 nucleotides are TGTGCCAGCAGTTCGGGACAGGGGGCCTACGAGCAGTACTTC. The chain couples TRBV6-2 or TRBV6-3 to TRBJ2-7; 11 bases are a match to TRBD1. The V gene's germline CDR1 is MNHEY and CDR2 SVGEGT. Unmatched junction bases numbered 1, after V lost 4 bases and J lost 2 bases. CDR3 length: 14 residues.

The V call is TRBV7-2, the J call TRBJ2-7, with D maybe TRBD1 (6 bases). In germline, CDR1 is SGHTA, CDR2 FQGNSA. The V end was cut by 5 bases, the J end by 4 bases, with 18 bases between. This CDR3 contains 15 residues. The CDR3 DNA is TGTGCCAGCAGCCCCGAAGCAGGGGCAGGATACGAGCAGTACTTC. Protein: CASSPEAGAGYEQYF.

The chain is built from TRBV11-2 and TRBJ2-5, with 10 positions matching TRBD2. The CDR3 spans 16 residues. J lost 3 bases, V lost 3 bases, and 7 bases had no gene match. In germline, CDR1 is SGHAT, CDR2 FQNNGV. The DNA for the CDR3 is TGTGCCAGCAGCTTTTGGGGGCTAGCGGGAGAAGAGACCCAGTACTTC. This translates into CASSFWGLAGEETQYF.

The chain combines TRBV19 with TRBJ1-1, with a possible D match to TRBD1 (5 bases). Germline V gene sequence: CDR1 LNHDA, CDR2 SQIVND (reference sequence). CDR3 size: 14 residues. The V and J ends lost 8 bases and 0 bases respectively, with 13 bases between them. The CDR3 here is CASGDRDLNTEAFF. CDR3 bases: TGTGCCAGTGGGGACCGGGACCTGAACACTGAAGCTTTCTTT.

The V call is TRBV2, the J call TRBJ2-3, with 12 bases that match TRBD2. The germline gives CDR1 SNHLY, CDR2 FYNNEI. Trimming took 6 bases from V and 5 from J; bases not matched to a gene: 9. The CDR3 contains 16 residues. CDR3 region: CASRASSGRAVDTQYF. The CDR3 nucleotides read TGTGCCAGCAGAGCTTCTAGCGGGAGGGCCGTAGATACGCAGTATTTT.

V and J are TRBV19 and TRBJ1-1, with 8 bases identical to TRBD1. CDR3 length equals 14 residues. Losses at the gene ends were 2 bases for V and 1 base for J; bases not matched to a gene: 0. Germline V gene lookup returns CDR1 LNHDA and CDR2 SQIVND (reference sequence). The CDR3 DNA sequence: TGTGCCAGTAGTATACAGGGGGCGAACACTGAAGCTTTCTTT. This translates into CASSIQGANTEAFF.

The chain combines TRBV5-1 with TRBJ2-7; tentatively, D is TRBD2 (6 bases). CDR1 is SGHRS and CDR2 is YFSETQ in the germline V gene. The V and J ends lost 0 bases and 2 bases respectively, with 18 bases between them. CDR3 length equals 17 residues. The CDR3 loop reads CASSLDAGRNLAYEQYF. The CDR3, as DNA: TGCGCCAGCAGCTTGGACGCGGGACGCAATTTGGCCTACGAGCAGTACTTC.

This rearrangement joins TRBV4-3 to TRBJ2-2; D could derive from TRBD1 or TRBD2 (6 bases each). CDR3 length: 15 amino acids. The V end lost 4 bases, the J end lost 6 bases, and 15 bases lay between the germline ends. The V gene's germline CDR1 is LGHNA and CDR2 YSLEER. Here the CDR3 reads CASSPHSGGSGELFF. The CDR3, as DNA: TGCGCCAGCAGCCCCCACTCCGGGGGCTCCGGGGAGCTGTTTTTT.